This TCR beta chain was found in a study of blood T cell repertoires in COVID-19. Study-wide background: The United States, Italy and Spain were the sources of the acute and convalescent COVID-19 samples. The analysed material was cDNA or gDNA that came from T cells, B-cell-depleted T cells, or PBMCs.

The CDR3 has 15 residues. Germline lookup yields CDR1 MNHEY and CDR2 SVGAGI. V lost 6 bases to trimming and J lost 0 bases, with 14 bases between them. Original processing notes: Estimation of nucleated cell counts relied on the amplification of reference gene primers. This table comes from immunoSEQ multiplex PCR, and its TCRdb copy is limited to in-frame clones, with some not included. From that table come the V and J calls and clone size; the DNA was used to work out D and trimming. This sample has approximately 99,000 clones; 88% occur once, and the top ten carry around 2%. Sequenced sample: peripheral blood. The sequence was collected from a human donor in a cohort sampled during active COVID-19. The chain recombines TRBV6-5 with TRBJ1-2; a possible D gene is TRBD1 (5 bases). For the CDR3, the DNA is TGTGCCAGCAGCGGACGGGGGAGGACTAACTATGGCTACACCTTC. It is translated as CASSGRGRTNYGYTF.